The 5 T cell receptor beta chains below were found in one sample sequenced in a study of T cells in Graves' hyperthyroidism and ophthalmopathy. RNA transcripts yielded amplified TCR beta CDR3 regions. Researchers ran a first-round RT-PCR on the TCR CDR3 using the HTBI primer set. Via MiXCR, TCRdb re-called the multiplex PCR reads, giving one row per CDR3 protein. The repertoire includes a few hundred thousand distinct CDR3 sequences, 15% of them detected once, and approximately 29% sits in the top ten. The specimen was blood. Source of these receptors: a woman in her 30s with Graves' hyperthyroidism.

This clonotype was recorded many times. This chain connects TRBV12-3 or TRBV12-4 to TRBJ2-2, with a possible D match to TRBD2 (6 bases). V lost 3 bases and J lost 6, with 8 bases in between. This CDR3 has 13 residues. The CDR3 sequence: CASSLGGPGELFF. The CDR3 DNA reads as TGTGCCAGCAGTTTGGGGGGTCCCGGGGAGCTGTTTTTT.

This clonotype was seen many times. The J gene is TRBJ2-1, the V gene TRBV18; 15 nucleotides line up with TRBD2. V was pared by 5 bases and J by 5 bases, with 4 bases of the junction left unmatched. This CDR3 is built from 16 residues. The germline gives CDR1 KGHSH, CDR2 LQKENI. This CDR3 is CASSTRTSGRDNEQFF. Here the CDR3 DNA reads TGTGCCAGCTCAACCAGGACTAGCGGGAGGGACAATGAGCAGTTCTTC.

This clonotype came up a few times. The chain has TRBV25-1 and TRBJ2-1; D tentatively fits TRBD1 or TRBD2 (7 bases each). This CDR3 has 20 residues. Deletions cut 1 base from V and 6 bases from J, with 28 bases between. CDR1 is MGHDK, CDR2 SYGVNS, per germline. This chain's CDR3 is CASSEFTGVKASGSINEQFF. In DNA form, the CDR3 reads TGTGCCAGCAGTGAATTCACAGGGGTTAAGGCTAGCGGATCCATCAATGAGCAGTTCTTC.

On this clonotype: Possible read error: a much larger clone is one base away. The final CDR3 position lacks the conserved phenylalanine or tryptophan, pointing to a likely read error. The gene calls are TRBV27 and TRBJ2-7; TRBD2 agrees at 11 bases. CDR1 and CDR2 from the germline V gene are MNHEY and SMNVEV (reference sequence). The V gene end was trimmed by 6 bases and the J gene end by 2 bases; junction bases not matched to a gene: 6. The CDR3 spans 15 residues. The CDR3 region is CASSTSGRGAYEQYL. CDR3 DNA: TGTGCCAGCAGCACTAGCGGGAGAGGGGCCTACGAGCAGTACCTC.

This clonotype was counted between two and nine times. This chain connects TRBV9 to TRBJ2-3, with a weak D call TRBD2 (6 bases). V shed 1 base and J shed 3 bases, with 12 bases lying between them. The CDR3 covers 15 residues. Per the germline V gene, CDR1 is SGDLS and CDR2 is YYNGEE. The DNA for the CDR3 is TGTGCCAGCAGCGTATCAGGAGGGAGGACAGATACGCAGTATTTT. This codes for CASSVSGGRTDTQYF.